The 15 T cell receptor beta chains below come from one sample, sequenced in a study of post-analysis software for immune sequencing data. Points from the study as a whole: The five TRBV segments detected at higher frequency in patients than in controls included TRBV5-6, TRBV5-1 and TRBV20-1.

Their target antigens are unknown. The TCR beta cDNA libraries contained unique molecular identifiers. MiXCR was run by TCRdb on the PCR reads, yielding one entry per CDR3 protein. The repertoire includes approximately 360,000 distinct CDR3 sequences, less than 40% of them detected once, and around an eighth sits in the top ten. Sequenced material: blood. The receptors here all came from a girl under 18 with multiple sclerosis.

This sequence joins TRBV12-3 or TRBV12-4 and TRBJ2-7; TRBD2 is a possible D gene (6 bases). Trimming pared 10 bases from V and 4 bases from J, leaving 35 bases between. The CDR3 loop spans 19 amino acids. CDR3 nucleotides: TGTGCCACAGGAACTCGAGGGACTCCAATCACAGAGAGTCCTTACGAGCAGTACTTC. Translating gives CATGTRGTPITESPYEQYF.

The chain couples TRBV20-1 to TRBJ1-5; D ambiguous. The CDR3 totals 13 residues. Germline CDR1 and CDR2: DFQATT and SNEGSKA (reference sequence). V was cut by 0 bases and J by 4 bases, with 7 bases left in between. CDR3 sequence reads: CSAREGSNQPQHF. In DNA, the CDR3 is TGCAGTGCTAGAGAGGGGAGTAATCAGCCCCAGCATTTT.

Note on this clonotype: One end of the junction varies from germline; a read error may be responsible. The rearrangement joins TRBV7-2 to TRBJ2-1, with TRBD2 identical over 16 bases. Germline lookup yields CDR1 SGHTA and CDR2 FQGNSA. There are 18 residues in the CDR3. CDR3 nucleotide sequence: TGTGCCAGCAGCTTTCCCGGGACTAGCGGGGGGGACTACGATGAGCAGTTCTTC. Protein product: CASSFPGTSGGDYDEQFF.

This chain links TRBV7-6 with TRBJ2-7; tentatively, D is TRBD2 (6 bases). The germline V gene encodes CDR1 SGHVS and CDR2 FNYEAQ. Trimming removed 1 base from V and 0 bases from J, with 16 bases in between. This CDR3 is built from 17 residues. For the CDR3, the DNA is TGTGCCAGCAGCTTAGAAGCCCCCGGGACTGTCTCCTACGAGCAGTACTTC. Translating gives CASSLEAPGTVSYEQYF.

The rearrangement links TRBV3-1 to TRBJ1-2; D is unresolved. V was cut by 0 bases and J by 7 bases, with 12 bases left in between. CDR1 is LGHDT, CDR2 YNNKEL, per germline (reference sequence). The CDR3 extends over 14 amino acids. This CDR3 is CASSQEGSMGGYTF. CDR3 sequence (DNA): TGTGCCAGCAGCCAAGAGGGCTCCATGGGTGGCTACACCTTC.

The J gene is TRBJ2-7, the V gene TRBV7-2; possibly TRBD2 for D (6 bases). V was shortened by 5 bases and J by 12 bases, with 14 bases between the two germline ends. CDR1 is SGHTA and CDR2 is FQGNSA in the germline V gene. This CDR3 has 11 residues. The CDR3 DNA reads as TGTGCCAGCAGCCGCCGGGAGACCCGGTACTTC. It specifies CASSRRETRYF.

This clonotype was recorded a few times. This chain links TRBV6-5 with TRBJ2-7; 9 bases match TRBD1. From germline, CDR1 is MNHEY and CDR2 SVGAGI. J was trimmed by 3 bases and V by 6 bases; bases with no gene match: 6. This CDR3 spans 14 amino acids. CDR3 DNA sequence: TGTGCCAGCAGCGGGGACAGGGAGAACTACGAGCAGTACTTC. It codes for CASSGDRENYEQYF.

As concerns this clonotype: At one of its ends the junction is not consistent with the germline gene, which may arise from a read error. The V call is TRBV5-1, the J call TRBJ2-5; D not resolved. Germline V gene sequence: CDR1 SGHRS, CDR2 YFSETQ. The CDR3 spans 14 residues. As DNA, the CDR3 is TGCGCCAGCAAATTCGGACGGACCCAAGAGACCCAGCACTTC. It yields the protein CASKFGRTQETQHF.

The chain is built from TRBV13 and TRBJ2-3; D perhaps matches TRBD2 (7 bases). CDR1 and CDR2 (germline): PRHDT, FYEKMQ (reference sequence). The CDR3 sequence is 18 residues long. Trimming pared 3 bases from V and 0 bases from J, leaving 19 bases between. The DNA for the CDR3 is TGTGCCAGCAGCTTGGCGGCGGGGGCGAGCGAAAGCACAGATACGCAGTATTTT. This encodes CASSLAAGASESTDTQYF.

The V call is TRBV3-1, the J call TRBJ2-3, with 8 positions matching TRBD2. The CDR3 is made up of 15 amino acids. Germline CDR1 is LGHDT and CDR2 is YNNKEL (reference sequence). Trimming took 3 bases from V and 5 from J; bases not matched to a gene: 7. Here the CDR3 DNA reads TGTGCCAGCAGCCAGACGGGAGGGCCCGGAGATACGCAGTATTTT. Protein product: CASSQTGGPGDTQYF.

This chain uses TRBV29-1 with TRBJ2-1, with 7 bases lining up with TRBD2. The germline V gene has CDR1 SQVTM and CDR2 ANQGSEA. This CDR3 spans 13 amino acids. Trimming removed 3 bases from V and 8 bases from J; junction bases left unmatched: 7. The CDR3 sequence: CSVDTGGTYEQFF. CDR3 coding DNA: TGCAGCGTTGACACGGGGGGTACATATGAGCAGTTCTTC.

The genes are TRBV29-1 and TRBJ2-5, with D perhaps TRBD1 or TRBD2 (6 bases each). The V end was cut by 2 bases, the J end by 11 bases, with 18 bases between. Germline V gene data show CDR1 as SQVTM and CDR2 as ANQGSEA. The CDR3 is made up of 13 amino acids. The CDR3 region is CSVEPGGTDGQYF. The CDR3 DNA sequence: TGCAGCGTTGAACCCGGGGGCACCGACGGGCAGTACTTC.

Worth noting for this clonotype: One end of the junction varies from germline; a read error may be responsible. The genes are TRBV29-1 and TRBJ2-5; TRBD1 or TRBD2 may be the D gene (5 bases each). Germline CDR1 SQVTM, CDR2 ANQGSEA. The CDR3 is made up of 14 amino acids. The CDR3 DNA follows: TGCAGCGTTTACCGGGACGGCGAACAAGAGACACAGTACTTC. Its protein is CSVYRDGEQETQYF.

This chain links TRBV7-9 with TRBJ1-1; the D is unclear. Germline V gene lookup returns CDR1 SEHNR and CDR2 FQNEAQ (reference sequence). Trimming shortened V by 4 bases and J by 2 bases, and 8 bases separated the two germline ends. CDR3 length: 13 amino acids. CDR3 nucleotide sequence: TGTGCCAGCAGCTCCCCGTATAACACTGAAGCTTTCTTT. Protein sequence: CASSSPYNTEAFF. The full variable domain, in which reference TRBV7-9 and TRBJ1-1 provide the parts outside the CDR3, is DTGVSQNPRHKITKRGQNVTFRCDPISEHNRLYWYRQTLGQGPEFLTYFQNEAQLEKSRLLSDRFSAERPKGSFSTLEIQRTEQGDSAMYLCASSSPYNTEAFFGQGTRLTVV.

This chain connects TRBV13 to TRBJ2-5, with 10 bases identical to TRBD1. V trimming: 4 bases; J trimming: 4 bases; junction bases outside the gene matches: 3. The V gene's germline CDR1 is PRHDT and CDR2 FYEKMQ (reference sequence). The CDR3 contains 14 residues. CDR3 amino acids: CASSYDRGLETQYF. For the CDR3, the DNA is TGTGCCAGCAGCTATGACAGGGGGCTAGAGACCCAGTACTTC.